These 20 T cell receptor beta chains share one sample of origin, sequenced in a study of blood T cells in healthy people across ages. PCR was performed a second time for roughly 7 to 12 cycles using a sample-barcoded 5' primer and a J-beta primer mix. Via MiXCR, TCRdb re-called the 5' RACE reads, giving one row per CDR3 protein. In the table there are about 1.8 million distinct CDR3 sequences, around 50% of which are singletons. The source material was blood. The receptors shown here come from a woman aged 40 to 50 in good health.

This clonotype was seen a handful of times. The chain uses TRBV20-1 and TRBJ1-2, with TRBD1 matching 8 bases. Germline loops: CDR1 DFQATT, CDR2 SNEGSKA (reference sequence). V lost 1 base and J lost 1; bases outside the gene matches: 5. The CDR3 has 15 amino acids. This CDR3 is CSARAKQGDNYGYTF. The CDR3 DNA reads as TGCAGTGCTAGAGCAAAACAGGGGGATAACTATGGCTACACCTTC.

This rearrangement joins TRBV9 to TRBJ2-1, with D perhaps being TRBD1 or TRBD2 (5 bases each). The germline V and J ends were trimmed by 5 bases and 7 bases, with 10 bases remaining between them. The germline CDR1 and CDR2 sequences are SGDLS and YYNGEE. The CDR3 sequence is 12 residues long. The CDR3 coding sequence is TGTGCCAGCAGTACTAGGACAAATGAGCAGTTCTTC. Amino acids: CASSTRTNEQFF.

The V gene is TRBV20-1, the J gene TRBJ2-1, with 10 positions matching TRBD2. J gave up 4 bases and V 5 bases, and 5 bases lay outside the gene matches. The CDR3 length is 14 residues. From germline, CDR1 is DFQATT and CDR2 SNEGSKA (reference sequence). The CDR3 is CSAPQTSGYNEQFF. The CDR3 DNA reads as TGCAGTGCTCCCCAGACTAGCGGGTACAATGAGCAGTTCTTC.

This clonotype has only a few counts. The rearrangement joins TRBV7-2 to TRBJ2-5; 7 nucleotides match TRBD1. Germline CDR1 is SGHTA and CDR2 is FQGNSA. V was pared by 3 bases and J by 5 bases, with 6 bases of the junction left unmatched. The CDR3 has 14 residues. CDR3 bases: TGTGCCAGCAGCTTTGACAGGGTCGACGAGACCCAGTACTTC. Protein product: CASSFDRVDETQYF. The full variable domain, its missing parts supplied by reference TRBV7-2 and TRBJ2-5, is GAGVSQSPSNKVTEKGKDVELRCDPISGHTALYWYRQSLGQGLEFLIYFQGNSAPDKSGLPSDRFSAERTGGSVSTLTIQRTQQEDSAVYLCASSFDRVDETQYFGPGTRLLVL.

Only a few counts were recorded for this clonotype. The chain recombines TRBV24-1 with TRBJ2-5; D might be TRBD2 (6 bases). There are 14 residues in the CDR3. Germline V gene sequence: CDR1 KGHDR, CDR2 SFDVKD. With 4 bases removed from V and 2 bases from J, the gap between germline ends came to 10 bases. CDR3 coding DNA: TGTGCCACCAGTGAGCAGACTAGACAAGAGACCCAGTACTTC. Translated, it gives CATSEQTRQETQYF.

The CDR3 sequence: CASSPHKNTEAFF. The DNA of the CDR3 is TGTGCCAGCAGCCCCCACAAGAACACTGAAGCTTTCTTT. V gene TRBV7-2 combines with J gene TRBJ1-1; D gene uncertain. The CDR3 sequence is 13 residues long. Per the germline V gene, CDR1 is SGHTA and CDR2 is FQGNSA. Trimming pared 5 bases from V and 1 base from J, leaving 8 bases between.

The chain combines TRBV5-6 with TRBJ1-6; maybe TRBD1 (5 bases). CDR1 is SGHDT and CDR2 is YYEEEE in the germline V gene. Trimming shortened V by 0 bases and J by 7 bases, and 14 bases separated the two germline ends. The CDR3 is 16 residues long. CDR3 bases: TGTGCCAGCAGCTTGGGGCTGACAGCGCTGAATTCACCCCTCCACTTT. This translates into CASSLGLTALNSPLHF.

The sample holds one count of this clonotype. This chain links TRBV7-2 with TRBJ2-1; D uncertain. Trimming pared 4 bases from V and 6 bases from J, leaving 10 bases between. CDR3 size: 13 residues. Germline V lookup: CDR1 SGHTA, CDR2 FQGNSA. The CDR3 DNA reads TGTGCCAGCAGCTCAACACTGGGCAATGAGCAGTTCTTC. Translated, it gives CASSSTLGNEQFF.

In this sample, this clonotype turned up many times. The chain links TRBV12-3 or TRBV12-4 to TRBJ2-5; possible D gene TRBD2, 5 bases. The V end was cut by 5 bases, the J end by 2 bases, with 12 bases between. This CDR3 region has 14 residues. CDR3 in DNA: TGTGCCAGCAGTATACTAGACACGCAAGAGACCCAGTACTTC. Translating it yields CASSILDTQETQYF.

The chain uses TRBV3-1 and TRBJ1-2, with D possibly being TRBD1 (6 bases). CDR1 and CDR2 (germline): LGHDT, YNNKEL (reference sequence). Trimming took off 6 bases at V and 0 bases at J, with 11 bases between the two ends. CDR3 length: 14 residues. The CDR3 DNA reads TGTGCCAGCAGGGGCAGGGGCTCTAACTATGGCTACACCTTC. Protein product: CASRGRGSNYGYTF.

The sample holds many counts of this clonotype. V gene TRBV6-5 combines with J gene TRBJ2-5; D is unclear. The V gene's germline CDR1 is MNHEY and CDR2 SVGAGI. V was trimmed by 3 bases and J by 0 bases, leaving 11 bases between them. This CDR3 is built from 15 residues. CDR3 loop: CASSYLPNNQETQYF. The CDR3 DNA follows: TGTGCCAGCAGTTATCTTCCTAACAACCAAGAGACCCAGTACTTC.

This clonotype was seen a handful of times. This sequence joins TRBV28 and TRBJ2-4, with 7 bases aligning to TRBD1. The J call may not be correct, given that the DNA end is closer to TRBJ2-7. The germline gives CDR1 MDHEN, CDR2 SYDVKM. This CDR3 region has 15 residues. CDR3 in DNA: TGTGCCAGCAGTTTATGCGGACAGGTGTCTTACGAGCAGTACTTC. Encoded protein: CASSLCGQVSYEQYF.

The CDR3 DNA reads as TGTGCCAGCAGCCAATCCAGGGGGCTCAGCTACAATGAGCAGTTCTTC. It encodes CASSQSRGLSYNEQFF. The chain carries TRBV14 and TRBJ2-1; 8 bases line up with TRBD1. After removal of 2 bases from V and 3 bases from J, the junction contained 6 bases not matched to a gene. The V gene's germline CDR1 is SGHDN and CDR2 FVKESK. The CDR3 covers 16 residues.

The rearrangement uses TRBV6-1 and TRBJ2-5; TRBD2 matches at 9 bases. The V segment lost 7 bases and the J segment 5 bases; nucleotides outside the gene matches: 20. Germline CDR1 MNHNS, CDR2 SASEGT. This CDR3 region has 18 residues. CDR3 region: CASTQGAGGRSGYETQYF. The CDR3 DNA reads as TGTGCCAGCACCCAGGGAGCGGGGGGCCGATCCGGATATGAGACCCAGTACTTC.

J is TRBJ2-5 and V is TRBV11-1; the D gene is possibly TRBD2 (5 bases). The germline V gene encodes CDR1 SGHAT and CDR2 FQDESV (reference sequence). The V end was cut by 0 bases, the J end by 5 bases, with 10 bases between. CDR3 size: 14 residues. In nucleotides, the CDR3 is TGTGCCAGCAGCTTAGCCGGGATCGGGGAGACCCAGTACTTC. Its protein is CASSLAGIGETQYF.

This clonotype was counted once. The chain joins TRBV6-6 to TRBJ1-5; TRBD1 is a possible D gene (5 bases). The CDR3 runs 17 residues. V was shortened by 7 bases and J by 2 bases, with 21 bases between the two germline ends. Germline V gives CDR1 MNHNY, CDR2 SVGAGI (reference sequence). CDR3 loop: CASTSPSGGFGNQPQHF. Written as DNA, the CDR3 is TGTGCCAGCACCAGCCCTTCCGGGGGATTCGGCAATCAGCCCCAGCATTTT.

The chain carries TRBV24-1 and TRBJ2-1; D assignment may be TRBD1 or TRBD2 (5 bases each). This CDR3 is 16 amino acids long. V lost 4 bases to trimming and J lost 4 bases, with 16 bases between them. Per germline, CDR1 KGHDR and CDR2 SFDVKD. CDR3 sequence reads: CATSDRRQQRYNEQFF. The CDR3 DNA reads as TGTGCCACCAGTGACCGAAGACAGCAGCGGTACAATGAGCAGTTCTTC.

This clonotype appeared a few times. The chain uses TRBV20-1 and TRBJ2-1; either TRBD1 or TRBD2 may supply D (5 bases each). There are 15 residues in the CDR3. V lost 3 bases and J 2 bases, leaving 14 bases between the germline ends. The germline gives CDR1 DFQATT, CDR2 SNEGSKA (reference sequence). CDR3 nucleotides: TGCAGTGCTAGTTACCAGGGAGACCCCTACAATGAGCAGTTCTTC. Translated, it gives CSASYQGDPYNEQFF.

V and J are TRBV24-1 and TRBJ2-3, with 8 bases identical to TRBD1. Trimming took 7 bases from V and 0 from J; bases not matched to a gene: 5. This CDR3 spans 15 amino acids. Germline V gene sequence: CDR1 KGHDR, CDR2 SFDVKD. The CDR3 reads CATSGTGWSTDTQYF. The DNA of the CDR3 is TGTGCCACCAGCGGGACAGGTTGGAGCACAGATACGCAGTATTTT.

The J gene is TRBJ2-6, the V gene TRBV7-2; D is ambiguous. Trimming removed 4 bases at V and 0 bases at J, with 7 bases between. The CDR3 covers 15 residues. Germline V gives CDR1 SGHTA, CDR2 FQGNSA. As DNA, the CDR3 is TGTGCCAGCAGCTCACAGCCCTCTGGGGCCAACGTCCTGACTTTC. Amino acids: CASSSQPSGANVLTF.